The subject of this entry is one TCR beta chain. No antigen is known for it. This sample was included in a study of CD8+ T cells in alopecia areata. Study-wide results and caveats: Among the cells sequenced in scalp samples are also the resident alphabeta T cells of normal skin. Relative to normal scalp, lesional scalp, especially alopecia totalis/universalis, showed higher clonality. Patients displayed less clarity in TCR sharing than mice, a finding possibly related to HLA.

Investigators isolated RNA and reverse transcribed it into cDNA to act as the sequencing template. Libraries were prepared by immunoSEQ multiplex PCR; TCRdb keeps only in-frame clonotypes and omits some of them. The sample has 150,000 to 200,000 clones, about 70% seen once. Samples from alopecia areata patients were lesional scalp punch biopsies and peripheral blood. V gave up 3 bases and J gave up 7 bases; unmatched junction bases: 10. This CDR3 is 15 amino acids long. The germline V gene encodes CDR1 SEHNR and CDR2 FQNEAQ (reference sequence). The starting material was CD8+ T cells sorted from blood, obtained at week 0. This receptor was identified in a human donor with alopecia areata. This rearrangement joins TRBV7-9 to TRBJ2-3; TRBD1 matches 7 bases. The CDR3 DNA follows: TGTGCCAGCAGCTTCTGGACAGGTGCCATGCATACGCAGTATTTT. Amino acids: CASSFWTGAMHTQYF.